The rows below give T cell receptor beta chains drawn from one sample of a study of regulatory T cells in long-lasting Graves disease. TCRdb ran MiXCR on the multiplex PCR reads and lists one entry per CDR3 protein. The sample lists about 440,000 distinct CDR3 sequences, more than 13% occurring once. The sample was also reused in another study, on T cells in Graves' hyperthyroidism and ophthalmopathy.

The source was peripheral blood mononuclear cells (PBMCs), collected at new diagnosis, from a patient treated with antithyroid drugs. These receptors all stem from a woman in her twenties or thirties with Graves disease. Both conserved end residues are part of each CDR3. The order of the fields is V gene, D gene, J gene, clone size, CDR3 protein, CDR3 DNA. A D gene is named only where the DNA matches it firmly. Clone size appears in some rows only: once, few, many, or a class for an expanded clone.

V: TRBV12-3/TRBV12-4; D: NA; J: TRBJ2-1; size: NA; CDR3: CASSMDNEQFF; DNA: TGTGCCAGCAGTATGGACAATGAGCAGTTCTTC
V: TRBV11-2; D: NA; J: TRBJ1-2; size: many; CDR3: CASTGLGPNYGYTF; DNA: TGTGCCAGCACCGGACTCGGGCCTAACTATGGCTACACCTTC
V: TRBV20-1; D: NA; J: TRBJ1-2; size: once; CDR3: CSATPNLYGYTF; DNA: TGCAGTGCTACCCCCAACCTCTATGGCTACACCTTC
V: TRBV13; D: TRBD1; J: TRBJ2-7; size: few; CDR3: CASSRPVLGTGSYEQYF; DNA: TGTGCCAGCAGCCGTCCAGTCTTGGGGACAGGGTCCTACGAGCAGTACTTC
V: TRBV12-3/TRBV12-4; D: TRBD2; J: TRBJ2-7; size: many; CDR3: CASSLLAVYEQYF; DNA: TGTGCCAGCAGCCTACTAGCGGTCTACGAGCAGTACTTC
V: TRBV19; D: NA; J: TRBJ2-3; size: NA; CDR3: CASSTETGSYTDTQYF; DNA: TGTGCCAGTAGTACTGAGACAGGATCCTACACAGATACGCAGTATTTT
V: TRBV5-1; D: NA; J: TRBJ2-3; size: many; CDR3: CASSPDMDTQYF; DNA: TGCGCCAGCAGCCCAGATATGGATACGCAGTATTTT
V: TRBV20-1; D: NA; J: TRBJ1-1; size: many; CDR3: CSARQGTEAFF; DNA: TGCAGTGCTAGACAGGGCACTGAAGCTTTCTTT
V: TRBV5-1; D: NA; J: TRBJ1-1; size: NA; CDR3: CASRRGDKAFF; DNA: TGCGCCAGCAGGAGGGGAGATAAAGCTTTCTTT
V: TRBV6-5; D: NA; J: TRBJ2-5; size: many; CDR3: CASSYSSVETQYF; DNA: TGTGCCAGCAGTTACTCCTCCGTAGAGACCCAGTACTTC
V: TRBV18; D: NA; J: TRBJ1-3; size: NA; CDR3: CASSDWAPGEGNTIYF; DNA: TGTGCCAGCTCGGACTGGGCCCCGGGAGAAGGAAACACCATATATTTT
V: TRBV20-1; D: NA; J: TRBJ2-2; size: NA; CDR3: CSARPPTGNTGELFF; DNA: TGCAGTGCTAGACCACCGACAGGGAACACCGGGGAGCTGTTTTTT
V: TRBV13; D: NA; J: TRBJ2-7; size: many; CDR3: CASSSGSGYEQYF; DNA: TGTGCCAGCAGCTCGGGCAGCGGGTACGAGCAGTACTTC
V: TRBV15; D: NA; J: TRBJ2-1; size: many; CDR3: CATSSSIFNEQFF; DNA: TGTGCCACCAGCAGCTCCATTTTCAATGAGCAGTTCTTC
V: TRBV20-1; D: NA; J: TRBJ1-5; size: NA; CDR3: CSAGGGAGQPQHF; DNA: TGCAGTGCTGGCGGTGGAGCGGGTCAGCCCCAGCATTTT
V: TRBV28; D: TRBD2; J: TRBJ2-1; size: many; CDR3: CASSPTSEQFF; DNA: TGTGCCAGCAGTCCGACTAGCGAGCAGTTCTTC
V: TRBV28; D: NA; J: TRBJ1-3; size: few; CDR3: CASSLTASGNTIYF; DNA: TGTGCCAGCAGTTTAACAGCCTCTGGAAACACCATATATTTT
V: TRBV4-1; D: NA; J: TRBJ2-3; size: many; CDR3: CASSQGRRSTDTQYF; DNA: TGCGCCAGCAGCCAAGGGAGACGCAGCACAGATACGCAGTATTTT
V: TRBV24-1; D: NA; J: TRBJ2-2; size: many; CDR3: CATSLYNTGELFF; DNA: TGTGCCACCAGTCTCTATAACACCGGGGAGCTGTTTTTT
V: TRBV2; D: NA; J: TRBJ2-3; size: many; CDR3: CASSETPLRADTQYF; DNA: TGTGCCAGCAGTGAGACTCCCCTCCGGGCAGATACGCAGTATTTT
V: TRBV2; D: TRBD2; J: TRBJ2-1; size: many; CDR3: CASSSSGRVGFEQFF; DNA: TGTGCCAGCAGTAGTAGCGGGAGAGTGGGATTTGAGCAGTTCTTC
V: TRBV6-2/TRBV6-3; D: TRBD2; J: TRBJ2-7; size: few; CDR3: CASSKEREPAYEQYF; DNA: TGTGCCAGCAGTAAGGAGCGGGAGCCCGCCTACGAGCAGTACTTC
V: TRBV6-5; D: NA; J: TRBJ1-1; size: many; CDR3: CASSWGVLGEAFF; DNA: TGTGCCAGCAGTTGGGGAGTTCTCGGTGAAGCTTTCTTT
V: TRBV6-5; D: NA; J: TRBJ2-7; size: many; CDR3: CASSYGGTYQTPYEQYF; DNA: TGTGCCAGCAGTTACGGAGGGACTTACCAGACCCCCTACGAGCAGTACTTC
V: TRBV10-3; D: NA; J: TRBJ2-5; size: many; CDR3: CAISGGSRQETQYF; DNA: TGTGCCATCAGTGGAGGGAGCCGGCAAGAGACCCAGTACTTC
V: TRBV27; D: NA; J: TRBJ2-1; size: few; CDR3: CASSIGPNEQFF; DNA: TGTGCCAGCAGCATCGGTCCCAATGAGCAGTTCTTC
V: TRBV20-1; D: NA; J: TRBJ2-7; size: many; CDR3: CSARVGTRDYEQYF; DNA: TGCAGTGCTAGAGTGGGGACACGCGACTACGAGCAGTACTTC
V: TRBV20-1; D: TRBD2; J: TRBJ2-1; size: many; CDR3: CSVLSGRAFSLGQFF; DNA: TGCAGTGTGCTTAGCGGGAGGGCCTTTTCTCTCGGGCAGTTCTTC
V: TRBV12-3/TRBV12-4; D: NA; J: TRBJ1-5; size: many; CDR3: CASRNQDRGQPQHF; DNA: TGTGCCAGCAGAAACCAGGATCGAGGTCAGCCCCAGCATTTT
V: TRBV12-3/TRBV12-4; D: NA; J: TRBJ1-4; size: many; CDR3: CASRGNEKLFF; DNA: TGTGCCAGCAGGGGGAATGAAAAACTGTTTTTT
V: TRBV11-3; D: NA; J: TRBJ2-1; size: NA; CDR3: CASSAREVWNEQFF; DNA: TGTGCCAGCAGCGCCCGAGAAGTATGGAATGAGCAGTTCTTC
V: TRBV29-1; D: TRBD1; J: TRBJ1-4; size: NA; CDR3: CSAGTGVPGEKLFF; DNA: TGCAGCGCTGGGACAGGGGTCCCGGGGGAAAAACTGTTTTTT
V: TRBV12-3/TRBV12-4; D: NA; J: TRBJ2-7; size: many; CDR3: CASSPTDLYEQYF; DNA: TGTGCCAGCAGCCCGACAGATCTCTACGAGCAGTACTTC
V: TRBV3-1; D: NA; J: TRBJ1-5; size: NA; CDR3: CASSRRVHQPQHF; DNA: TGTGCCAGCAGCCGCAGGGTTCATCAGCCCCAGCATTTT
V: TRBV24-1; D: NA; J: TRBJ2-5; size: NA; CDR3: CATGREGQETQYF; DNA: TGTGCCACCGGACGAGAGGGTCAAGAGACCCAGTACTTC
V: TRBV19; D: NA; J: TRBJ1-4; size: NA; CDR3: CATCETRNEKLFF; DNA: TGTGCCACCTGCGAGACAAGAAATGAAAAACTGTTTTTT
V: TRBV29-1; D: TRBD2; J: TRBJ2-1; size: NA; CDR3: CSVDGEGYEQFF; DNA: TGCAGCGTTGATGGGGAGGGTTATGAGCAGTTCTTC
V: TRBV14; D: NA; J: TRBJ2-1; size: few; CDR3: CASSQVRQRNNEQFF; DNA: TGTGCCAGCAGCCAAGTGCGACAACGCAACAATGAGCAGTTCTTC
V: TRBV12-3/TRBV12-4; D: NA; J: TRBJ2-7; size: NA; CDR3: CASSPPGGRATYEQYF; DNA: TGTGCCAGCTCACCACCGGGCGGCAGGGCGACCTACGAGCAGTACTTC
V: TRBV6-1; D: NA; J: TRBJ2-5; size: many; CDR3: CASSRTGPQGSEGGTQYF; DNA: TGTGCCAGCAGTAGAACCGGGCCCCAGGGTTCCGAGGGAGGGACCCAGTACTTC
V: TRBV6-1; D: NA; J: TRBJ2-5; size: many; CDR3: CATAAGGQETQYF; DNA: TGTGCCACCGCGGCGGGCGGCCAAGAGACCCAGTACTTC
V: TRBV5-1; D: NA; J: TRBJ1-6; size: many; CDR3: CASSLDRQPLHF; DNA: TGCGCCAGCAGCTTGGATCGGCAACCCCTCCACTTT
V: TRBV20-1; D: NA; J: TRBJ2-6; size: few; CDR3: CSARKTSGANVLTF; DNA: TGCAGTGCTAGAAAGACCTCTGGGGCCAACGTCCTGACTTTC
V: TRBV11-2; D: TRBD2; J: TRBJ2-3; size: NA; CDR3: CASSLRRETSTDTQYF; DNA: TGTGCCAGCAGCTTAAGGCGGGAGACAAGCACAGATACGCAGTATTTT
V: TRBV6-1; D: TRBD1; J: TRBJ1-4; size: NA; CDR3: CASRDRGLSGKLFF; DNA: TGTGCCAGCAGGGACAGGGGGTTATCTGGGAAACTGTTTTTT
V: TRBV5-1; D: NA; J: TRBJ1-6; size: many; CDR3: CASSPDGAGSPLHF; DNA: TGCGCCAGCAGCCCGGATGGGGCAGGTTCACCCCTCCACTTT
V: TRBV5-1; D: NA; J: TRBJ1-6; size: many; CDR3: CASSGSAGKNSPLHF; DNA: TGCGCCAGCAGCGGGAGTGCAGGGAAGAATTCACCCCTCCACTTT
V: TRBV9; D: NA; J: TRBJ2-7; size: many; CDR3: CASSAHGGQGYEQYF; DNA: TGTGCCAGCAGCGCGCACGGGGGGCAGGGCTACGAGCAGTACTTC
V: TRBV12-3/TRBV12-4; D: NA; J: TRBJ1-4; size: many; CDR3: CASSHTGPANEKLFF; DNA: TGTGCCAGCAGTCATACAGGGCCTGCTAATGAAAAACTGTTTTTT
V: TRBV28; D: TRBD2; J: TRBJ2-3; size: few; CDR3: CASSIGSGDSTDTQYF; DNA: TGTGCCAGCAGCATAGGTAGCGGGGATAGCACAGATACGCAGTATTTT
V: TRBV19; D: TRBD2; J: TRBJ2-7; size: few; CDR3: CASSIRAGAYEQYF; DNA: TGTGCCAGTAGTATTAGGGCGGGAGCCTACGAGCAGTACTTC
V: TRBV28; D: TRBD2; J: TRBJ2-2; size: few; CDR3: CASSLFTSGSAGELFF; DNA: TGTGCCAGCAGTTTATTTACTAGCGGGAGTGCCGGGGAGCTGTTTTTT
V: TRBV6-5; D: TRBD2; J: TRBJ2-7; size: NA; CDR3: CASSYQAGGSYEQYF; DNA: TGTGCCAGCAGTTACCAAGCGGGAGGGTCCTACGAGCAGTACTTC
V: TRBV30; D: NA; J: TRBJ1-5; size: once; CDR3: CAWSGQGDQHF; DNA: TGTGCCTGGAGTGGTCAGGGAGATCAGCATTTT
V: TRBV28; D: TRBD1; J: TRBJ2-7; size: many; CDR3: CASTIRQGAYEQYF; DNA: TGTGCCAGCACCATCAGACAGGGGGCCTACGAGCAGTACTTC